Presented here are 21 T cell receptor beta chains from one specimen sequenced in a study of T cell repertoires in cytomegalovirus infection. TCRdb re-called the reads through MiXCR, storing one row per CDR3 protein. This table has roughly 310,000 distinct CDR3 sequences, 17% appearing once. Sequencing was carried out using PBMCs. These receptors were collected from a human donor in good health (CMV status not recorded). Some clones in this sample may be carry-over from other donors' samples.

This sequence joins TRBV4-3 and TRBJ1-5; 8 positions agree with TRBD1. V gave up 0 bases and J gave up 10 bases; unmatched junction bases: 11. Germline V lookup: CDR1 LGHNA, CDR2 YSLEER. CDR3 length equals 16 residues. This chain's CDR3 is CASSQDTTGDWGPQHF. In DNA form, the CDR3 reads TGCGCCAGCAGCCAAGATACGACAGGGGACTGGGGACCCCAGCATTTT.

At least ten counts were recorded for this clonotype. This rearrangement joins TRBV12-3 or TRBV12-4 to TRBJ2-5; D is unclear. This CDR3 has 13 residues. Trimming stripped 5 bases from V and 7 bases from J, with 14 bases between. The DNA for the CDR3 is TGTGCCAGCAGTCCTGAGGCCGCCTTGACCCAGTACTTC. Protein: CASSPEAALTQYF.

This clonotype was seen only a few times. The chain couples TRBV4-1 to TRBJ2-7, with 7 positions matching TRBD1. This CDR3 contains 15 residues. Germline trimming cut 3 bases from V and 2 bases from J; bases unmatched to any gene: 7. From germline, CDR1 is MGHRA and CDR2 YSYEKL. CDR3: CASSQTGNPTYEQYF. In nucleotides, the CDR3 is TGCGCCAGCAGCCAGACAGGGAACCCTACCTACGAGCAGTACTTC.

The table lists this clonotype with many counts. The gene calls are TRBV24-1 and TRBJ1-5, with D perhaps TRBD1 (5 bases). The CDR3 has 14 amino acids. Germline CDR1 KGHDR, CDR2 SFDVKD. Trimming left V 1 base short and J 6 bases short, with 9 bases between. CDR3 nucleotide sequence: TGTGCCACCAGTGATTTTGGGGGAAGTCAGCCCCAGCATTTT. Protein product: CATSDFGGSQPQHF.

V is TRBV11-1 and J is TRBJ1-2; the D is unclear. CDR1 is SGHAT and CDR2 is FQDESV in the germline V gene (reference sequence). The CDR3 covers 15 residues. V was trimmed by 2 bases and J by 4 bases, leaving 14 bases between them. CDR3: CASSLSDGRGYGYTF. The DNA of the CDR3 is TGTGCCAGCAGCTTATCGGACGGTCGTGGCTATGGCTACACCTTC.

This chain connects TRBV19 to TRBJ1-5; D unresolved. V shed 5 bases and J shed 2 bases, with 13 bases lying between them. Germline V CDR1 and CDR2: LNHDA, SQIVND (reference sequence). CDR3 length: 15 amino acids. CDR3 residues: CASSPLGSGNQPQHF. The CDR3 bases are TGTGCCAGTAGTCCCCTAGGGTCGGGCAATCAGCCCCAGCATTTT.

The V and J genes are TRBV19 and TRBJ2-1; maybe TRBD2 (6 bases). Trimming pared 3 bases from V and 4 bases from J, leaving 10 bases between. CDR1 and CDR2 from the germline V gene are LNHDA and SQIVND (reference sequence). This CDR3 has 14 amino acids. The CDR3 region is CASSMGLLYNEQFF. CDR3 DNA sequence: TGTGCCAGTAGTATGGGACTGCTATACAATGAGCAGTTCTTC.

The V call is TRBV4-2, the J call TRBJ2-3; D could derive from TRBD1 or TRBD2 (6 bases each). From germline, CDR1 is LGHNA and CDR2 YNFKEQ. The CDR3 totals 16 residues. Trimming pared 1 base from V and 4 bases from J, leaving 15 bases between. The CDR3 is CASSQGGGPGADTQYF. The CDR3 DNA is TGTGCCAGCAGCCAAGGTGGGGGGCCTGGGGCAGATACGCAGTATTTT.

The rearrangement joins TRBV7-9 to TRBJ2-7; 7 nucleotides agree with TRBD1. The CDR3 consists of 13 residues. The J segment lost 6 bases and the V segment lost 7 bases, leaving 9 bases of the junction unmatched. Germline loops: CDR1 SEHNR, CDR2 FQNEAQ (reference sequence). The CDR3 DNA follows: TGTGCCAGCAACCGAGGGGGCTTGAGCGAGCAGTACTTC. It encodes CASNRGGLSEQYF.

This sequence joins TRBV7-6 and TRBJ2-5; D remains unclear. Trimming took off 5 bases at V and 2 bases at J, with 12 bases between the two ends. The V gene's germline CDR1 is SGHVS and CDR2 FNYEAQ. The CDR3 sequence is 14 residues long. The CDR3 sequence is CASSPVNQQETQYF. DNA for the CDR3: TGTGCCAGCAGCCCGGTCAACCAACAAGAGACCCAGTACTTC.

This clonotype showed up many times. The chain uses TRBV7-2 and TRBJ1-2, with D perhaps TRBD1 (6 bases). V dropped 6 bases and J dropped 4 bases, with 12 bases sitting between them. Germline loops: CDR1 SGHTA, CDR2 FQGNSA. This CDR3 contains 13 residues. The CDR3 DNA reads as TGTGCCAGCAGTATTGGGGGCTCCTATGGCTACACCTTC. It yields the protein CASSIGGSYGYTF.

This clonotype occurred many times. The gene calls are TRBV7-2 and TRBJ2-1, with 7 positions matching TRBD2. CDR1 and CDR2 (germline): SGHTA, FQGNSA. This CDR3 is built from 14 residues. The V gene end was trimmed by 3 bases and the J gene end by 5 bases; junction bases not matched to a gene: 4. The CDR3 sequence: CASSFLTSHNEQFF. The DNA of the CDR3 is TGTGCCAGCAGCTTCCTGACTAGCCACAATGAGCAGTTCTTC.

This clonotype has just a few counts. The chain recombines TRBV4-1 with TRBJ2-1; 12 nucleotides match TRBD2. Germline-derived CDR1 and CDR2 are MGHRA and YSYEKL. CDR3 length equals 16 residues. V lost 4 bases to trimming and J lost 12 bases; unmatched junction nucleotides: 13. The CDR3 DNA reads TGCGCCAGCAGCCCGATCGCTAGCGGGGGGGCAATCGGGCAGTTCTTC. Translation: CASSPIASGGAIGQFF.

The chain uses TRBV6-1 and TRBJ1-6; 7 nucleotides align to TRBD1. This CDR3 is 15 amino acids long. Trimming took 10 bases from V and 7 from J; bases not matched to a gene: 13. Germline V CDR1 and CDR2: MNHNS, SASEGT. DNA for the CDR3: TGTGCCACCAAAGAGCACGGGGACAGAAATTCACCCCTCCACTTT. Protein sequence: CATKEHGDRNSPLHF.

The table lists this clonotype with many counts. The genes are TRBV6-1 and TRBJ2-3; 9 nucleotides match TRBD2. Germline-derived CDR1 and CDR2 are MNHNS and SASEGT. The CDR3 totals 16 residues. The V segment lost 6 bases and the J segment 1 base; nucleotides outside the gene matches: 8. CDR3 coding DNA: TGTGCCAGCAGCTTGCGCGGGGGGGCGGGCACAGATACGCAGTATTTT. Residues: CASSLRGGAGTDTQYF.

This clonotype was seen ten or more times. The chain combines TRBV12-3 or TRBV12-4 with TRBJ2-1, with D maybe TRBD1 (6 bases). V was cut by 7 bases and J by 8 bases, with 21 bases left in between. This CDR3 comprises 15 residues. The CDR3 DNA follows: TGTGCCAGCACCTTAGGCCCGGACAGCATTTATGAGCAGTTCTTC. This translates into CASTLGPDSIYEQFF.

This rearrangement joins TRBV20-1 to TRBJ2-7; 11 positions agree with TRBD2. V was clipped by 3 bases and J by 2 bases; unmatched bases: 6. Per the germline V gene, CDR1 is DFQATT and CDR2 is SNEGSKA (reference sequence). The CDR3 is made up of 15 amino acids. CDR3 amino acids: CSARGQLAGAYEQYF. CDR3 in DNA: TGCAGTGCTAGGGGTCAACTAGCGGGGGCCTACGAGCAGTACTTC.

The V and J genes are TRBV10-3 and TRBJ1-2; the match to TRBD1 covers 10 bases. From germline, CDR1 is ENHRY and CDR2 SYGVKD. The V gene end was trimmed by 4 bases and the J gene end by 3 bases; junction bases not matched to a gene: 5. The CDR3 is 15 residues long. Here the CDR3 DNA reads TGTGCCATCAGTGGCGGACAGGGGGAATACTATGGCTACACCTTC. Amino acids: CAISGGQGEYYGYTF.

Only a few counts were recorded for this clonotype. The CDR3 loop is CASSHRGGTDTEAFF. The CDR3 DNA reads as TGCGCCAGCAGCCACCGAGGCGGGACAGACACTGAAGCTTTCTTT. The chain carries TRBV4-1 and TRBJ1-1, with 7 bases matching TRBD1. The trim removed 3 bases at V and 3 bases at J, leaving 7 bases unmatched. Germline assignment: CDR1 MGHRA and CDR2 YSYEKL. There are 15 residues in the CDR3.

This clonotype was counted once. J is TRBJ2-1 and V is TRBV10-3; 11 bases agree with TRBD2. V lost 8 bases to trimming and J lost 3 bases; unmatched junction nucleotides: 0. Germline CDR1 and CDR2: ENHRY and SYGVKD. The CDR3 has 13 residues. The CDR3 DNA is TGTGCCATCGGGACTAGCGGCTACAATGAGCAGTTCTTC. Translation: CAIGTSGYNEQFF.

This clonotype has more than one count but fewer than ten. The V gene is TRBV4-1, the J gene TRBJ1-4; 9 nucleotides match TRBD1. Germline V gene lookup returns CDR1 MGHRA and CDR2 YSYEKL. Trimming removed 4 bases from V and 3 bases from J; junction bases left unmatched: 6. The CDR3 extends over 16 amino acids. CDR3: CASSPLTGGANEKLFF. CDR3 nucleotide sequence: TGCGCCAGCAGCCCGTTGACAGGGGGGGCTAATGAAAAACTGTTTTTT.